A single sample is the source of the 31 T cell receptor beta chains below, sequenced in a study of T cells after yellow fever vaccination. In TCRdb, the 5' RACE reads were re-called with MiXCR into one record per CDR3 protein. Of about 260,000 distinct CDR3 sequences in the sample, 13% were seen once. Material: CD4+ T cells sorted from PBMCs, obtained 45 days after the yellow fever booster vaccination. All receptors derive from a young man who received the YFV17D yellow fever vaccine.

V and J are TRBV30 and TRBJ1-4; D is undetermined. Germline lookup yields CDR1 GTSNPN and CDR2 SVGIG (reference sequence). Trimming took off 0 bases at V and 7 bases at J, with 12 bases between the two ends. This CDR3 has 14 residues. This CDR3 reads CAWSVLQNSEKLFF. Written as DNA, the CDR3 is TGTGCCTGGAGTGTATTACAGAATAGTGAAAAACTGTTTTTT.

The chain employs TRBV3-1 and TRBJ2-2; a weak D match, TRBD2 (6 bases). Trimming pared 4 bases from V and 8 bases from J, leaving 11 bases between. The V gene's germline CDR1 is LGHDT and CDR2 YNNKEL (reference sequence). CDR3 length: 13 amino acids. CDR3 sequence: CASSLEGLGELFF. The CDR3 nucleotides read TGTGCCAGCAGCCTGGAGGGATTGGGGGAGCTGTTTTTT.

This chain connects TRBV20-1 to TRBJ2-7, with 10 bases aligning to TRBD2. The germline gives CDR1 DFQATT, CDR2 SNEGSKA (reference sequence). V trimming: 6 bases; J trimming: 0 bases; junction bases outside the gene matches: 8. The CDR3 runs to 15 residues. The CDR3 nucleotides read TGCAGTGCGACCGGACTAGCGGCCGACTCCTACGAGCAGTACTTC. Translation: CSATGLAADSYEQYF.

Only a few counts were recorded for this clonotype. The chain links TRBV10-3 to TRBJ2-3, with 11 bases aligning to TRBD2. After removal of 2 bases from V and 2 bases from J, the junction contained 6 bases not matched to a gene. The CDR3 is 17 amino acids. Per the germline V gene, CDR1 is ENHRY and CDR2 is SYGVKD. CDR3 in amino acids: CAISEPDSGRDTDTQYF. CDR3 DNA sequence: TGTGCCATCAGTGAGCCTGATAGCGGGAGGGACACAGATACGCAGTATTTT.

This clonotype was seen a handful of times. The gene calls are TRBV5-1 and TRBJ1-1; possible D gene TRBD1, 6 bases. There are 13 residues in the CDR3. V was clipped by 1 base and J by 6 bases, with 10 bases between them. Germline V lookup: CDR1 SGHRS, CDR2 YFSETQ. Here the CDR3 DNA reads TGCGCCAGCAGCTTGAACAGGGAGGCTGAAGCTTTCTTT. It yields the protein CASSLNREAEAFF.

This clonotype was observed a few times. The rearrangement uses TRBV20-1 and TRBJ2-7; the D gene is possibly TRBD2 (6 bases). Germline CDR1 is DFQATT and CDR2 is SNEGSKA (reference sequence). This CDR3 is built from 15 residues. Trimming removed 3 bases at V and 9 bases at J, with 24 bases between. CDR3: CSARGHDLGTPVQYF. CDR3 in DNA: TGCAGTGCTAGGGGTCATGATCTTGGGACTCCAGTGCAGTACTTC.

This clonotype was counted between two and nine times. This rearrangement joins TRBV12-3 or TRBV12-4 to TRBJ2-1; the D gene is possibly TRBD2 (6 bases). Trimming pared 3 bases from V and 8 bases from J, leaving 14 bases between. The CDR3 has 14 residues. As DNA, the CDR3 is TGTGCCAGCAGTTTTTTCGGAGGGGCCGATGAGCAGTTCTTC. The encoded protein is CASSFFGGADEQFF.

This clonotype was seen only a few times. The chain carries TRBV6-2 or TRBV6-3 and TRBJ2-3; D is uncertain. The CDR3 contains 16 residues. CDR1 MNHEY and CDR2 SVGEGT come from the germline V gene. Trimming removed 2 bases from V and 0 bases from J, with 12 bases in between. The CDR3 DNA sequence: TGTGCCAGCAGTTACGCCCGACAAAGAAGCACAGATACGCAGTATTTT. Its protein product is CASSYARQRSTDTQYF.

The table lists this clonotype with a few counts. This sequence joins TRBV5-1 and TRBJ2-6; D may match TRBD1 or TRBD2 (5 bases each). Trimming pared 4 bases from V and 13 bases from J, leaving 12 bases between. This CDR3 comprises 12 residues. Germline V gene sequence: CDR1 SGHRS, CDR2 YFSETQ. CDR3 nucleotide sequence: TGCGCCAGCAGCCCCGGGGCCGGAGTCCTGACTTTC. Its protein is CASSPGAGVLTF. The full variable domain, with the rest looked up from reference TRBV5-1 and TRBJ2-6, is KAGVTQTPRYLIKTRGQQVTLSCSPISGHRSVSWYQQTPGQGLQFLFEYFSETQRNKGNFPGRFSGRQFSNSRSEMNVSTLELGDSALYLCASSPGAGVLTFGAGSRLTVL.

The chain carries TRBV7-2 and TRBJ2-3, with D maybe TRBD2 (5 bases). V was pared by 1 base and J by 2 bases, with 13 bases between. The CDR3 length is 16 residues. The germline V gene has CDR1 SGHTA and CDR2 FQGNSA. The CDR3 is CASSLVVGVNTDTQYF. In DNA form, the CDR3 reads TGTGCCAGCAGCTTAGTGGTGGGAGTGAACACAGATACGCAGTATTTT.

The chain employs TRBV6-2 or TRBV6-3 and TRBJ2-1, with a weak D call TRBD2 (6 bases). Germline assignment: CDR1 MNHEY and CDR2 SVGEGT. The CDR3 extends over 12 amino acids. The CDR3 protein is CAGGGTYNEQFF. The CDR3 DNA is TGTGCGGGTGGCGGGACCTACAATGAGCAGTTCTTC.

On this clonotype: A read error may produce the germline difference seen at one junction end. This sequence joins TRBV7-9 and TRBJ1-2; D not resolved. Germline V gene lookup returns CDR1 SEHNR and CDR2 FQNEAQ (reference sequence). This CDR3 region has 12 residues. CDR3 amino acids: CAISFPSYGYTF. As DNA, the CDR3 is TGTGCCATCAGCTTTCCCAGCTATGGCTACACCTTC.

This clonotype has a handful of counts. The chain combines TRBV7-2 with TRBJ2-1, with 14 bases lining up with TRBD2. CDR3 length equals 17 residues. Unmatched junction bases numbered 7, after V lost 5 bases and J lost 4 bases. Germline loops: CDR1 SGHTA, CDR2 FQGNSA. CDR3 region: CASSIHGTSGSYNEQFF. In nucleotides, the CDR3 is TGTGCCAGCAGCATCCATGGGACTAGCGGGAGTTACAATGAGCAGTTCTTC.

The chain combines TRBV21-1 with TRBJ2-2; the D call TRBD1 from the table was never checked on the DNA. TRBV21-1 is flagged as a pseudogene. The CDR3 runs to 18 residues. The CDR3, as DNA: TGTGCCAGCAGCAAAACCCCCAGGGGCACTCTTAACACCGGGGAGCTGTTTTTT. It yields the protein CASSKTPRGTLNTGELFF.

V and J are TRBV6-2 or TRBV6-3 and TRBJ2-1; no clear D gene. The CDR3 is 15 residues long. V dropped 7 bases and J dropped 0 bases, with 13 bases sitting between them. CDR1 is MNHEY, CDR2 SVGEGT, per germline. The CDR3 DNA reads as TGTGCCAGCATCGTAGCAGGTCCCTCCTACAATGAGCAGTTCTTC. Translating it yields CASIVAGPSYNEQFF.

Only a few counts were recorded for this clonotype. The genes are TRBV18 and TRBJ2-3, with TRBD2 matching 12 bases. V lost 0 bases, J lost 2 bases, and 6 bases stayed unmatched. Germline assignment: CDR1 KGHSH and CDR2 LQKENI. The CDR3 covers 18 residues. CDR3: CASSPPGLAGTTTDTQYF. The CDR3 DNA sequence: TGTGCCAGCTCACCACCGGGACTAGCGGGCACCACCACAGATACGCAGTATTTT.

The gene calls are TRBV7-2 and TRBJ2-2, with 12 bases that match TRBD2. This CDR3 contains 18 residues. The V gene end was trimmed by 2 bases and the J gene end by 4 bases; junction bases not matched to a gene: 8. Germline V gene sequence: CDR1 SGHTA, CDR2 FQGNSA. CDR3 nucleotide sequence: TGTGCCAGCAGCTTAACGACTAGCGGGAGCCTAGGCACCGGGGAGCTGTTTTTT. It codes for CASSLTTSGSLGTGELFF.

This chain uses TRBV3-1 with TRBJ2-1; the D is unclear. The CDR3 covers 14 residues. With 4 bases removed from V and 2 bases from J, the gap between germline ends came to 9 bases. Germline V gene sequence: CDR1 LGHDT, CDR2 YNNKEL (reference sequence). The DNA of the CDR3 is TGTGCCAGCAGCCGACCGGACCCCTACAATGAGCAGTTCTTC. It yields the protein CASSRPDPYNEQFF.

The gene calls are TRBV7-9 and TRBJ2-3, with D tentatively TRBD1 or TRBD2 (5 bases each). CDR3 size: 15 residues. V gave up 5 bases and J gave up 1 base, with 13 bases separating them. Per germline, CDR1 SEHNR and CDR2 FQNEAQ (reference sequence). The CDR3 spells CASSAPGTRTDTQYF. The CDR3, as DNA: TGTGCCAGCAGCGCCCCCGGGACCCGCACAGATACGCAGTATTTT.

Many counts were recorded for this clonotype. The rearrangement links TRBV4-3 to TRBJ2-3; a possible D gene is TRBD1 (6 bases). Deletions cut 1 base from V and 2 bases from J, with 13 bases between. Germline CDR1 reads LGHNA; CDR2 reads YSLEER. CDR3 size: 16 residues. The CDR3 region is CASSQGLGQSTDTQYF. The CDR3 DNA sequence: TGCGCCAGCAGCCAAGGTTTGGGACAATCCACAGATACGCAGTATTTT.

The chain combines TRBV2 with TRBJ2-5; D remains unclear. The CDR3 covers 12 residues. Germline V lookup: CDR1 SNHLY, CDR2 FYNNEI. V was shortened by 7 bases and J by 2 bases, with 8 bases between the two germline ends. CDR3: CASNQFQETQYF. The CDR3 DNA follows: TGTGCCAGCAATCAGTTTCAAGAGACCCAGTACTTC. Combining the CDR3 with reference TRBV2 and TRBJ2-5 gives the whole variable domain EPEVTQTPSHQVTQMGQEVILRCVPISNHLYFYWYRQILGQKVEFLVSFYNNEISEKSEIFDDQFSVERPDGSNFTLKIRSTKLEDSAMYFCASNQFQETQYFGPGTRLLVL.

This clonotype occurred a few times. CDR3 sequence: CASSATGTGGSGANVLTF. DNA of the CDR3: TGTGCCAGTAGTGCCACAGGGACAGGGGGCTCTGGGGCCAACGTCCTGACTTTC. The rearrangement uses TRBV19 and TRBJ2-6; 11 bases match TRBD1. V lost 5 bases to trimming and J lost 0 bases; unmatched junction nucleotides: 6. There are 18 residues in the CDR3. The germline gives CDR1 LNHDA, CDR2 SQIVND (reference sequence).

The rearrangement links TRBV20-1 to TRBJ2-1; D possibly matches TRBD1 or TRBD2 (5 bases each). Trimming took 7 bases from V and 7 from J, leaving 11 bases between them. Germline lookup yields CDR1 DFQATT and CDR2 SNEGSKA (reference sequence). This CDR3 has 11 residues. The CDR3 protein is CSVQGANEQFF. CDR3 nucleotide sequence: TGCAGTGTTCAGGGAGCGAATGAGCAGTTCTTC.

The chain links TRBV20-1 to TRBJ2-3; 9 bases match TRBD1. V was pared by 5 bases and J by 4 bases, with 10 bases of the junction left unmatched. This CDR3 has 15 amino acids. CDR1 DFQATT and CDR2 SNEGSKA come from the germline V gene (reference sequence). CDR3 sequence: CSAWDGDRVADTQYF. In DNA, the CDR3 is TGCAGTGCTTGGGACGGGGACAGGGTGGCAGATACGCAGTATTTT.

V and J are TRBV20-1 and TRBJ2-1; 13 bases line up with TRBD2. Germline trimming cut 6 bases from V and 6 bases from J; bases unmatched to any gene: 5. CDR3 length: 14 amino acids. The germline gives CDR1 DFQATT, CDR2 SNEGSKA (reference sequence). The CDR3 coding sequence is TGCAGTGCCCATACTAGCGGGAGGGCCAATGAGCAGTTCTTC. This codes for CSAHTSGRANEQFF.

This clonotype was seen more than once but under ten times. The chain carries TRBV12-3 or TRBV12-4 and TRBJ2-3, with 8 bases fitting TRBD2. This CDR3 spans 17 amino acids. This CDR3 reads CTFLKGPGGALVNTQYF. The CDR3 DNA reads TGTACCTTCTTGAAGGGGCCGGGAGGGGCACTTGTTAATACGCAGTATTTT.

This clonotype came up a few times. V gene TRBV10-3 combines with J gene TRBJ2-7; the match to TRBD1 covers 7 bases. The germline V gene encodes CDR1 ENHRY and CDR2 SYGVKD. The ends lost 7 bases at V and 1 base at J; junction bases unmatched: 4. The CDR3 has 13 residues. The DNA of the CDR3 is TGTGCCATCACTACGGGACAGTCCTACGAGCAGTACTTC. Translating it yields CAITTGQSYEQYF.

The chain is built from TRBV12-3 or TRBV12-4 and TRBJ2-7; TRBD1 aligns across 8 bases. Trimming at V came to 1 base and at J to 6 bases, leaving 5 bases not matched to a gene. The CDR3 loop spans 14 amino acids. CDR3 nucleotides: TGTGCCAGCAGTTTAGGTGGACAGGGACTCGAGCAGTACTTC. Its protein is CASSLGGQGLEQYF.

This clonotype has only a few counts. The chain employs TRBV14 and TRBJ1-2; the D gene is possibly TRBD1 (6 bases). The CDR3 has 17 residues. The V gene lost 1 base and the J gene lost 2 bases, with 17 bases spanning the gap. Per germline, CDR1 SGHDN and CDR2 FVKESK. CDR3 protein: CASSQGTARFVNYGYTF. The CDR3 DNA sequence: TGTGCCAGCAGCCAAGGGACAGCTAGGTTTGTCAACTATGGCTACACCTTC.

This clonotype has ten or more counts. V usage is TRBV7-2 and J usage is TRBJ2-3; possibly TRBD2 for D (6 bases). V was clipped by 4 bases and J by 1 base, with 9 bases between them. Germline CDR1 and CDR2: SGHTA and FQGNSA. The CDR3 runs to 14 residues. DNA of the CDR3: TGTGCCAGCAGCTCGGGAGAGGGCACAGATACGCAGTATTTT. It yields the protein CASSSGEGTDTQYF.

This clonotype was detected a few times. The chain couples TRBV7-2 to TRBJ2-7, with 7 bases matching TRBD1. The CDR3 runs 15 residues. Trimming took 1 base from V and 5 from J; bases not matched to a gene: 8. In germline, CDR1 is SGHTA, CDR2 FQGNSA. The CDR3 DNA is TGTGCCAGCAGCTTAGGTCCAGGGGGTATAGACGAGCAGTACTTC. Its translation: CASSLGPGGIDEQYF.